This T cell receptor beta chain was documented in a study of blood T cell repertoires in COVID-19 (dated by TCRdb to about 2020). Regarding the complete study: Samples from collaborators originated in the United States, Italy and Spain and spanned both the acute and convalescent phases of COVID-19. The prospective study material was composed of cDNA or gDNA derived from T cells, B-cell-depleted T cells, or PBMCs. Nearly every sample came with metadata listing a de-identified subject ID, COVID-19 status, age in years and sex. Samples were obtained from the ongoing ImmuneRACE study (first 160 participants) and from over a thousand subjects provided by 6 global collaborators. HLA class I and class II types, where available, came from metadata supplied by the sample provider rather than from assay-based typing. The repertoires were released in a freely available public database meant as a resource for research on the immune response to SARS-CoV-2. The dataset comprised deeply sampled blood TCRbeta repertoires from subjects exposed to, actively infected with, or recovered from COVID-19.

The immunoSEQ Assay, a bias-controlled multiplex PCR, was used to amplify TCRbeta CDR3 regions from genomic DNA. In the authors' own workflow: Nucleated cell counts per sample were estimated from amplification of reference gene primers within the assay. To quantify the absolute abundance of each unique TCRbeta CDR3 rearrangement, sequence reads were collapsed and filtered. For each sample, productive Simpson clonality was calculated as the square root of Simpson's diversity index across productive rearrangements. The table comes from immuneACCESS by way of TCRdb, which keeps in-frame sequences with V and J called. Part of the clones is missing from these tables; in studies checked, under half for an unresolved V gene and the rest for unknown reasons. The V and J calls and clone size come from that table; D and trimming were worked out from the DNA. This sample holds 86,000 or so clones; about nine tenths were observed only once. About 2% of the sample is in the top ten clones.

Study-wide findings and limitations: How much clinical and demographic metadata was included differed by source and by participant, and the metadata was provided uncurated.

Whole blood was collected in K2EDTA tubes by collaborating institutions according to the institutions' own protocols. For TCRbeta analysis, collaborator samples were shipped as frozen whole blood, as isolated PBMCs, or as DNA extracted from either sample type. Details on this clone: What this receptor recognizes is not known. Nothing much larger sits one base from this clone, and base qualities are not available.

The CDR3 holds 15 amino acids from the cysteine to the phenylalanine. Of the read, only the CDR3 DNA is kept; its 45 bases are in frame from base 1. The V and J ends are trimmed by 5 bases and 2 bases, leaving 13 bases between them. The germline V gene specifies MGHDK as CDR1 and SYGVNS as CDR2. The clonotype comes from a woman in her forties or fifties in a cohort sampled during active COVID-19. The chain uses TRBV25-1 and TRBJ1-3, and TRBD1 may be the D gene, going by 6 matching bases. The specimen was peripheral blood. The bases are TGTGCCAGCAGTAACTACTCAGGGGCTGGAAACACCATATATTTT. Its protein is CASSNYSGAGNTIYF.